What follows describes a single TCR beta chain. The antigen remains unidentified. This record belongs to a study of shared clonotypes between healthy human individuals. Whole-study context: Three CD4 naive, three CD4 memory, two CD8 naive and one CD8 memory plate were used per donor.

General study results and limits: Only blood was sampled, and tissue TCR repertoires likely differ from blood ones.

Some clones are missing from TCRdb's copy, which holds only in-frame ones; the method was immunoSEQ multiplex PCR. The sample shows around 370,000 clones, about 96% of them seen only once. The sequenced sample was memory CD8+ T cells sorted from blood. Documented subset: CD45RO+ cells pooled with CCR7-negative TemRA cells. The clonotype comes from a young man in good health.

The DNA for the CDR3 is TGCAGCGTTGAGCTAGCGGGAGAAGGATCCTACGAGCAGTACTTC. Protein: CSVELAGEGSYEQYF. The chain couples TRBV29-1 to TRBJ2-7, with 10 bases identical to TRBD2. CDR1 is SQVTM, CDR2 ANQGSEA, per germline. CDR3 size: 15 residues. The ends lost 3 bases at V and 1 base at J; junction bases unmatched: 6.